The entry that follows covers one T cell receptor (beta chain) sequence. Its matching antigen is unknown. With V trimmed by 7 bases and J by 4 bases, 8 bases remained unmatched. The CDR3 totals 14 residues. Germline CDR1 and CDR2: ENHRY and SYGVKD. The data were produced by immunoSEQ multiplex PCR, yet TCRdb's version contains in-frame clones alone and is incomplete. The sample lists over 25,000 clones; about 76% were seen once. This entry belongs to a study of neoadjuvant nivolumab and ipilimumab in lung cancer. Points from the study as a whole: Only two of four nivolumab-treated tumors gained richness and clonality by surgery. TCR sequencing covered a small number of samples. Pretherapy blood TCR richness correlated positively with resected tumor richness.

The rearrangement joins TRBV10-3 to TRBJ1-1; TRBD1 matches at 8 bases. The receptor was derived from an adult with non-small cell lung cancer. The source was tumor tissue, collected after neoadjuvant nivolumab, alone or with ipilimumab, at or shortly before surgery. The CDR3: CAITGGTRGTEAFF. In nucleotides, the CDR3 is TGTGCCATCACAGGGGGCACTCGAGGCACTGAAGCTTTCTTT.